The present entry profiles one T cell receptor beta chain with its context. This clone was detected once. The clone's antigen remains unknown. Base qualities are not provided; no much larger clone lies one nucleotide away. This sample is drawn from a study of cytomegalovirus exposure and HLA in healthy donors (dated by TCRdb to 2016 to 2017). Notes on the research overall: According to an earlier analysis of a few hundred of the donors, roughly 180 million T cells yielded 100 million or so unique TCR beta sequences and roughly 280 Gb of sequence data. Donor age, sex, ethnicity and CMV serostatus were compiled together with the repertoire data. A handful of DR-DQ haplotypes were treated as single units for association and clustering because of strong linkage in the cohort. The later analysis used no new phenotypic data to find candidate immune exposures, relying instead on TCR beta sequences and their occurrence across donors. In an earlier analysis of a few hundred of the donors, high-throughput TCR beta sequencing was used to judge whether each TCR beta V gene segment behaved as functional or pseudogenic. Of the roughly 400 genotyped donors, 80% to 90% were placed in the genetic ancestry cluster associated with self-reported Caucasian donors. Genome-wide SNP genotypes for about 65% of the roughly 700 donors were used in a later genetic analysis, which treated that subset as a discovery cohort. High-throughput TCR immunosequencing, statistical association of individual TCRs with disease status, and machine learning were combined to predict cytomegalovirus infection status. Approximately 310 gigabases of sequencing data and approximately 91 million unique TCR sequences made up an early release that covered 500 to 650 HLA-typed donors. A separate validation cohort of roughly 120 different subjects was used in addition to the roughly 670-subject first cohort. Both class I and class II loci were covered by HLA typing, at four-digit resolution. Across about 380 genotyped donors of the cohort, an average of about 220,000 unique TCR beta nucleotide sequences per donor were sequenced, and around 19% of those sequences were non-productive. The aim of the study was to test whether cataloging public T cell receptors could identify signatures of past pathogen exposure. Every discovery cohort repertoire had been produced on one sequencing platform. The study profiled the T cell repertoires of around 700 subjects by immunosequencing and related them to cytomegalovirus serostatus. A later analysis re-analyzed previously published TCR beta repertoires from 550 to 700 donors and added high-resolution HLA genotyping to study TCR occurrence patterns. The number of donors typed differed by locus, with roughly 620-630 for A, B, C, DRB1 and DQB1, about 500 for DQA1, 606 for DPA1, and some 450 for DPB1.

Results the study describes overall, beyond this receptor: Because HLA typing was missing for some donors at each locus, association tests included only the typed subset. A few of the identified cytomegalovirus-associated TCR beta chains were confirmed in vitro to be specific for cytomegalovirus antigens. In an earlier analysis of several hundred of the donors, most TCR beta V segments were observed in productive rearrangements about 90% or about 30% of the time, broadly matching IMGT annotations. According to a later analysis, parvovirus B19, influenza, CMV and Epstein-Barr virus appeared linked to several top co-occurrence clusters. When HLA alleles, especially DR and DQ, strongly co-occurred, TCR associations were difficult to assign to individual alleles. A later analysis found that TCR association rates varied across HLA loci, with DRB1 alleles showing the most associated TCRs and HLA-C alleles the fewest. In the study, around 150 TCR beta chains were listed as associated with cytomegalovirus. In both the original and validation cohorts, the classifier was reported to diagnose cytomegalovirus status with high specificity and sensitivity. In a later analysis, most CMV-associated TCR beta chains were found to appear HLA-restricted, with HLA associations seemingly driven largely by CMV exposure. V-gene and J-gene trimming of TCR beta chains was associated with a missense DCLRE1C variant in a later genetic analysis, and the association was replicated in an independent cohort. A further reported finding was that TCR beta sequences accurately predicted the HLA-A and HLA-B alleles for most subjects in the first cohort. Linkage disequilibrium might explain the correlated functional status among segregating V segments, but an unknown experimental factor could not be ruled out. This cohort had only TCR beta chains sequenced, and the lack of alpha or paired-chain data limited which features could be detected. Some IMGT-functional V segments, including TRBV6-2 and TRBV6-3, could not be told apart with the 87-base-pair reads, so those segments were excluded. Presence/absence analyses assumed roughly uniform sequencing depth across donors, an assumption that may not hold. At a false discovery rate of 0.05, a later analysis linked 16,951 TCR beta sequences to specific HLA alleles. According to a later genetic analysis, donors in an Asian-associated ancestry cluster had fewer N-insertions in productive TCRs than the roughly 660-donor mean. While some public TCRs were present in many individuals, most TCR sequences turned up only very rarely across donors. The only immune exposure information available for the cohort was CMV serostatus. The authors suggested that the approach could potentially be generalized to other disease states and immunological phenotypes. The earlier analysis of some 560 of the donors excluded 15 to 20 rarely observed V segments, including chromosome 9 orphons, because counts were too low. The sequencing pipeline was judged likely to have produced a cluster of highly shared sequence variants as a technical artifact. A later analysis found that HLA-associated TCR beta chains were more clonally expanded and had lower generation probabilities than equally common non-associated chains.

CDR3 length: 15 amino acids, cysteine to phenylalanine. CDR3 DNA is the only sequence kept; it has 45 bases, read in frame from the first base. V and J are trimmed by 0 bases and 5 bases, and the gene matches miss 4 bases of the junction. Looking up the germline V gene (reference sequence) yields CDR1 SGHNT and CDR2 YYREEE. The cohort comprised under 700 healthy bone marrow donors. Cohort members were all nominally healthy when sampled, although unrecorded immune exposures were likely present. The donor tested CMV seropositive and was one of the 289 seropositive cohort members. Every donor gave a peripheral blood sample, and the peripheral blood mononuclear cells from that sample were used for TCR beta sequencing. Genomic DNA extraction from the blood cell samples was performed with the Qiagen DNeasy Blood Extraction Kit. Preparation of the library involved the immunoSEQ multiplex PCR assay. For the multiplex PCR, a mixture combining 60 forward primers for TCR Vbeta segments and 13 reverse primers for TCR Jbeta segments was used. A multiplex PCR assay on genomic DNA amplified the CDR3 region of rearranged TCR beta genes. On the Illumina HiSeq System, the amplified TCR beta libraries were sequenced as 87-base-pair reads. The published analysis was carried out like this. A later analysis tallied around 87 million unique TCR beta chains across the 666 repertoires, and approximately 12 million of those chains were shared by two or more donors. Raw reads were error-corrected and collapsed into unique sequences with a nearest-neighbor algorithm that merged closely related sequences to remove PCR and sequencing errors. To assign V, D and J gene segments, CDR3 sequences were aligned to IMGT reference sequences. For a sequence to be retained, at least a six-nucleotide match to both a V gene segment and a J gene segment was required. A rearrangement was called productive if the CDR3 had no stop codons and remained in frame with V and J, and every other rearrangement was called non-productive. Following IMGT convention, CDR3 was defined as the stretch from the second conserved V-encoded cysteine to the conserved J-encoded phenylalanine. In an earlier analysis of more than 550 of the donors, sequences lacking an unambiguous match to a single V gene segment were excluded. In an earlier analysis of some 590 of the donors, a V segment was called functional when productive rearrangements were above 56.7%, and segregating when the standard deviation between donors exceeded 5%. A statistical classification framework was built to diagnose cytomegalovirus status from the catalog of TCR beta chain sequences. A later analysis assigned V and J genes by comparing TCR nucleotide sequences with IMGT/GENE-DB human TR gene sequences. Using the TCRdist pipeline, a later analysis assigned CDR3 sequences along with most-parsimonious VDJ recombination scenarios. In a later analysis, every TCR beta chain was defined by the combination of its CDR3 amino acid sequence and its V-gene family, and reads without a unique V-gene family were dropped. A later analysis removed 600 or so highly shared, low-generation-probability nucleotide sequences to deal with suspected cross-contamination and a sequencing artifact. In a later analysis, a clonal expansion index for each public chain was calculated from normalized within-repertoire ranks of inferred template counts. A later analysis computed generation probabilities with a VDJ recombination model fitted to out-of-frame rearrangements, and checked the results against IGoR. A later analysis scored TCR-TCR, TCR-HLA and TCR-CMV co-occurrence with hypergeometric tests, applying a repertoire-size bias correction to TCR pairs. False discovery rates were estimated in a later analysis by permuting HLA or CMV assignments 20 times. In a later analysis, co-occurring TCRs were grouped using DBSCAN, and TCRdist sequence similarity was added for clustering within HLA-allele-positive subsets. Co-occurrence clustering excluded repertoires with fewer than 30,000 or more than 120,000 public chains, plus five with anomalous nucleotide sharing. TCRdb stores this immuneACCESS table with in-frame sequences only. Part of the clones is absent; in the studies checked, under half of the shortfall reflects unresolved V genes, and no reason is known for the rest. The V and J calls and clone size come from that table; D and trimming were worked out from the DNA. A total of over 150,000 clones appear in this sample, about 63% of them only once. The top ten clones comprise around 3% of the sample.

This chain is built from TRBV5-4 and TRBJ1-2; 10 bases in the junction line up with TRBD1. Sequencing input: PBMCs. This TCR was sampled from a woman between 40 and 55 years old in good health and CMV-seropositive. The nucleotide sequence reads TGTGCCAGCAGCTTGGGAGGGACAGGGGTATATGGCTACACCTTC. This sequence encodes CASSLGGTGVYGYTF.